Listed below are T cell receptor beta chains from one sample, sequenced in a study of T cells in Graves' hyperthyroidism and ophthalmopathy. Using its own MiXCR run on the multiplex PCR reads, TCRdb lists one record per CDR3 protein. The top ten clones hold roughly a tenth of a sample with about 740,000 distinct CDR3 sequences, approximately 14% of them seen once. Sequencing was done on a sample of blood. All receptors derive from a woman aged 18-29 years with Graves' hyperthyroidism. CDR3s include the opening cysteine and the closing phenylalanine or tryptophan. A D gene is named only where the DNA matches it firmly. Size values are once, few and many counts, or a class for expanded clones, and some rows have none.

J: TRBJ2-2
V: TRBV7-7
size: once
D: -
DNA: TGTGCTAGCAGCTACCGGCTCACCGGGGAGCTGTTTTTT
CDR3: CASSYRLTGELFF

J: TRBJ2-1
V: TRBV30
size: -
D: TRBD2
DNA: TGTGCCTGGAGAAGCGGGGACCGCCCTCACAATGAGCAGTTCTTC
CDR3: CAWRSGDRPHNEQFF

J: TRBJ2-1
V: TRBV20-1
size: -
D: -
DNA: TGCAGTGCTAGCGGGACTTACAGCTCCTACAATGAGCAGTTCTTC
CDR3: CSASGTYSSYNEQFF

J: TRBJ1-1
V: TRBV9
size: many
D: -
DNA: TGTGCCAGCAGCGTAGCTTTGAAGGGTGGAGACACTGAAGCTTTCTTT
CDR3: CASSVALKGGDTEAFF

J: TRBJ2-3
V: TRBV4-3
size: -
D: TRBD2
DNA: TGCGCCAGCAGCCAACCCCCCTTGGGAGCGGGAGAGAGTACAGATACGCAGTATTTT
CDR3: CASSQPPLGAGESTDTQYF

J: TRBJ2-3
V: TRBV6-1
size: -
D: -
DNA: TGTGCCAGCAGTGAAACCCCCGGGCGTGCGACAGATACGCAGTATTTT
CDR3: CASSETPGRATDTQYF

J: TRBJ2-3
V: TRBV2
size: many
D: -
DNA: TGTGCCAGCACCAACACAGATACGCAGTATTTT
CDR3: CASTNTDTQYF

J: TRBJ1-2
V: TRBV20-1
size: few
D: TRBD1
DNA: TGCAGTGCTTTCGGGACAGGGGGCAAATTCAACTATGGCTACACCTTC
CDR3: CSAFGTGGKFNYGYTF

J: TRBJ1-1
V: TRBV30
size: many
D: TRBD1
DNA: TGTGCCTGGAGTACCGGGACAGGGGTCGTGGGGGCTGAAGCTTTCTTT
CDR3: CAWSTGTGVVGAEAFF

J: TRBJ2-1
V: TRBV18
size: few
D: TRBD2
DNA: TGTGCCAGCTCACCACCAGGACTAGCGGGAGGTTTATCGTCCTACAATGAGCAGTTCTTC
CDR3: CASSPPGLAGGLSSYNEQFF

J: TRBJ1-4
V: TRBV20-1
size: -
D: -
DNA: TGCAGTGCTAGAGCCTCCCAAGGACAGAAAAATGAAAAACTGTTTTTT
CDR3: CSARASQGQKNEKLFF

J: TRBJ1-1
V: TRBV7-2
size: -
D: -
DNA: TGTGCCAGCAGCCCCCCCCCACCACGGGCTGAAGCTTTCTTT
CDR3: CASSPPPPRAEAFF

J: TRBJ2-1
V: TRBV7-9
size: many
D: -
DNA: TGTGCCAGCCTACTCTCCAGGGGTGGGAGTGGCAATGAGCAGTTCTTC
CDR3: CASLLSRGGSGNEQFF

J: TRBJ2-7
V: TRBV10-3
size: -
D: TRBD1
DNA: TGTGCCATCAGTAGCGGTCAGGGGGCCTACGAGCAGTACTTC
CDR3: CAISSGQGAYEQYF

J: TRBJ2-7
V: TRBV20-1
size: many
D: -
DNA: TGCAGTGCCGCCGTCGGAGTGGGCTCCTACGAGCAGTACTTC
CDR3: CSAAVGVGSYEQYF

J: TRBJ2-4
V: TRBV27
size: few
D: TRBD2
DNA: TGTGCCAGCAGCCGTAGCGGGGGGGAAAACATTCAGTACTTC
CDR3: CASSRSGGENIQYF

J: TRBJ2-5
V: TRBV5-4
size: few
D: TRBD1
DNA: TGTGCCAGCAGCGGGGTGGGGACAGAGAAGACCCAGTACTTC
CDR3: CASSGVGTEKTQYF